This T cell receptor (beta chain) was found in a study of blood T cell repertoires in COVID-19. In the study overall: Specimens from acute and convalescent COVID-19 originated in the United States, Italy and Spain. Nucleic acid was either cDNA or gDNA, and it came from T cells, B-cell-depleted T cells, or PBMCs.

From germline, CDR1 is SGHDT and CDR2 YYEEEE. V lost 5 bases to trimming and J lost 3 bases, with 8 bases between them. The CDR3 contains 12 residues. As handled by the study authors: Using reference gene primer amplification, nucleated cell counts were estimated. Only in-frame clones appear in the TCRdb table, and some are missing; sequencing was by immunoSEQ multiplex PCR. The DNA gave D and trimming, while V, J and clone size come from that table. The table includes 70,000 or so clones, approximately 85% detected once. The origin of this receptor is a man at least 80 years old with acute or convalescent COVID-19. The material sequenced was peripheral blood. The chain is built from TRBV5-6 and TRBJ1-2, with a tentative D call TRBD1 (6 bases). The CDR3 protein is CASRGTYYGYTF. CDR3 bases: TGTGCCAGCAGAGGGACATACTATGGCTACACCTTC.